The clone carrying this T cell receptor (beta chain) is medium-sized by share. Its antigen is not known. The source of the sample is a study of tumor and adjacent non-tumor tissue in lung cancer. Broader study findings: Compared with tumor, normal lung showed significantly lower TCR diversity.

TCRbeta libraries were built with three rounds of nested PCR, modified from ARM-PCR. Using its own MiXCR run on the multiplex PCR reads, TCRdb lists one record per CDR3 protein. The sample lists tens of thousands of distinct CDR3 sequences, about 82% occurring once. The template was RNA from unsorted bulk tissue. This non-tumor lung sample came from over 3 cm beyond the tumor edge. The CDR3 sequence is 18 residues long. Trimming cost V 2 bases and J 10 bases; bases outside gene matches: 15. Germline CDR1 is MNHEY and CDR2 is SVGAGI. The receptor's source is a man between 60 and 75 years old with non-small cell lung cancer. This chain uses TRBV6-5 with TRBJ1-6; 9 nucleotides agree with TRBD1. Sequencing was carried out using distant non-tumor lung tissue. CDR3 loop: CASSYGSTGGAPNSPLHF. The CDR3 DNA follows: TGTGCCAGCAGTTACGGTAGCACAGGGGGCGCCCCAAACTCACCCCTCCACTTT.